This TCR beta chain was retrieved from a study of Tregs in tolerant kidney transplant recipients (dated by TCRdb to about 2019). For context, the study as a whole: Additional Treg samples were obtained from an approximately 3-day mixed lymphocyte reaction with belatacept, with some samples followed by a roughly 5-day donor restimulation, before recipient CD4+CD25+CD127- cells were sorted. In a few healthy controls, several methods of expanding Tregs specific for an allogeneic donor were compared by TCRbeta repertoire sequencing. TCRbeta sequencing was used in the study to identify donor-specific regulatory T cells before combined kidney and bone marrow transplantation, and the identified cells were then tracked after transplant. Antibodies distinguished recipient from donor cells when sorting primary belatacept mixed lymphocyte reaction cultures.

Broader findings and caveats from the paper: Although technical replication error seemed to be minimal, the question of biological reproducibility was not addressed directly. Because the study included only a small number of patients, the results must be confirmed in larger populations and under other immunosuppression protocols. Expanding Tregs with activated donor B cells appeared to identify the most biologically relevant and donor-specific TCRbeta repertoire.

V is trimmed back by 5 bases and J by 4 bases, and the junction contains 4 bases that no gene match accounts for. The CDR3 goes from the cysteine to the phenylalanine over 13 residues. The sequence is cut down to CDR3 DNA, 39 bases in frame from base 1. For CDR1 and CDR2, the germline V gene lists SGHTA and FQGNSA. For TCRbeta CDR3 sequencing, genomic DNA from the sorted cells was extracted using the QIAGEN DNeasy Blood and Tissue Kit. High-throughput TCRbeta CDR3 sequencing, including PCR amplification with bias correction and internal controls, was performed commercially through immunoSEQ. Regarding the original processing steps: Unique productive TCRbeta sequences were defined by CDR3 nucleotide sequence where primers matched, and otherwise by CDR3 amino acid sequence together with Vbeta and Jbeta genes. Donor-reactive sequences were defined as at least 5-fold expanded in CFSE-low cells versus unstimulated cells, with frequency of at least 0.01% in CFSE-low cells. Jensen-Shannon divergence calculated on the top 100 TCRbeta sequences ranked by frequency was used to measure repertoire divergence. For samples with multiple sequencing runs, sorting error was corrected in each run separately before the runs were combined. Sourced from immuneACCESS, this table was stored by TCRdb with only in-frame sequences that have V and J called. A share of the clones is absent; for the studies checked, an unresolved V gene accounts for under half, and the remainder has no known explanation. The V and J calls and clone size come from that table; D and trimming were worked out from the DNA. The sample table lists 25,000 to 35,000 clones, approximately 80% of them with a count of one. Approximately 2.1% of the sample is in the top ten clones.

Healthy control blood was obtained either as purchased buffy coats or from healthy volunteers. Healthy control blood was processed by Ficoll density gradient to PBMCs and cryopreserved; patient PBMCs were collected before and after transplant. Points on this clone: It lacks a known antigen. No qualities accompany the bases; no much larger clone lies one base away.

The sample taken for sequencing was Tregs from blood cultured with allogeneic cells. This TCR came from a human donor in good health. The rearrangement combines TRBV7-2 with TRBJ2-5; TRBD1 agrees with 7 junctional bases. In nucleotide form, the sequence is TGTGCCAGCAGCAGGGGACAGTTAGAGACCCAGTACTTC. Translated, this is CASSRGQLETQYF. The full variable domain, completed from the reference TRBV7-2 and TRBJ2-5 proteins outside the CDR3, reads GAGVSQSPSNKVTEKGKDVELRCDPISGHTALYWYRQSLGQGLEFLIYFQGNSAPDKSGLPSDRFSAERTGGSVSTLTIQRTQQEDSAVYLCASSRGQLETQYFGPGTRLLVL.